These 18 T cell receptor beta chains share one sample of origin, sequenced in a study of early stage breast cancer tumors. Profiling relied on immunoSEQ multiplex PCR, and the TCRdb table lists in-frame clones only, not all of them. This sample has under 45,000 clones; about 68% occur once, and the top ten carry roughly 7%. Material for sequencing was blood. The receptors shown here come from a person in their sixties with breast cancer.

This chain joins TRBV7-9 and TRBJ2-1; the D gene is possibly TRBD2 (6 bases). The CDR3 contains 11 residues. The V gene lost 5 bases and the J gene lost 10 bases, with 9 bases spanning the gap. Germline CDR1 SEHNR, CDR2 FQNEAQ (reference sequence). The CDR3 nucleotides read TGTGCCAGCAGCCTCCGGGGGGAGCAGTTCTTC. It codes for CASSLRGEQFF.

The rearrangement joins TRBV6-1 to TRBJ2-1; 10 bases map to TRBD2. This CDR3 has 15 residues. The V gene end was trimmed by 6 bases and the J gene end by 6 bases; junction bases not matched to a gene: 8. Germline V gene data show CDR1 as MNHNS and CDR2 as SASEGT. In DNA form, the CDR3 reads TGTGCCAGCAGCTCTTTAGCGGGGGGCATCAATGAGCAGTTCTTC. Translating gives CASSSLAGGINEQFF.

J is TRBJ1-3 and V is TRBV18, with 8 bases matching TRBD1. The J segment lost 4 bases and the V segment lost 4 bases, leaving 15 bases of the junction unmatched. The CDR3 has 18 amino acids. Looked up from germline, CDR1 is KGHSH and CDR2 is LQKENI. The CDR3 DNA is TGTGCCAGCTCACGCGAGCTCGTCGCAGGGGGCGAAGGAAACACCATATATTTT. Protein: CASSRELVAGGEGNTIYF.

The V and J genes are TRBV28 and TRBJ2-7, with 8 bases aligning to TRBD2. CDR1 is MDHEN and CDR2 is SYDVKM in the germline V gene. This CDR3 spans 16 amino acids. V lost 8 bases to trimming and J lost 2 bases; unmatched junction nucleotides: 14. The CDR3 DNA follows: TGTGCCAGCTCGGGGGGGGGATTTTATCACCCCTACGAGCAGTACTTC. Translated: CASSGGGFYHPYEQYF.

This sequence joins TRBV7-9 and TRBJ2-1; 11 nucleotides agree with TRBD2. From germline, CDR1 is SEHNR and CDR2 FQNEAQ (reference sequence). Germline trimming cut 3 bases from V and 3 bases from J; bases unmatched to any gene: 13. This CDR3 spans 19 amino acids. CDR3 bases: TGTGCCAGCAGCTTCGGGCCAGAGCGTAGCGGGAGGGTCTACAATGAGCAGTTCTTC. It yields the protein CASSFGPERSGRVYNEQFF. Full variable domain (remainder filled in from reference TRBV7-9 and TRBJ2-1): DTGVSQNPRHKITKRGQNVTFRCDPISEHNRLYWYRQTLGQGPEFLTYFQNEAQLEKSRLLSDRFSAERPKGSFSTLEIQRTEQGDSAMYLCASSFGPERSGRVYNEQFFGPGTRLTVL.

This clone was found a few times. V is TRBV11-2 and J is TRBJ2-7; no definite D call. The V gene lost 0 bases and the J gene lost 2 bases, with 11 bases spanning the gap. Germline assignment: CDR1 SGHAT and CDR2 FQNNGV. The CDR3 covers 15 residues. CDR3 amino acids: CASSLEVAAAYEQYF. The DNA of the CDR3 is TGTGCCAGCAGCTTAGAGGTGGCCGCTGCCTACGAGCAGTACTTC.

V gene TRBV28 combines with J gene TRBJ1-6; D uncertain. CDR3 length equals 15 residues. Trimming removed 6 bases from V and 0 bases from J, with 9 bases in between. The V gene's germline CDR1 is MDHEN and CDR2 SYDVKM. The CDR3 DNA is TGTGCCAGCAGACCACCGAGCTCCTATAATTCACCCCTCCACTTT. It specifies CASRPPSSYNSPLHF.

The rearrangement links TRBV6-1 to TRBJ1-5; D not resolved. Germline CDR1 reads MNHNS; CDR2 reads SASEGT. This CDR3 has 12 amino acids. V lost 1 base and J lost 5, with 3 bases in between. The CDR3 is CASSEEYQPQHF. The CDR3 DNA follows: TGTGCCAGCAGTGAAGAGTATCAGCCCCAGCATTTT.

This clone was seen a few times. V and J are TRBV7-9 and TRBJ1-2; D not resolved. The V gene's germline CDR1 is SEHNR and CDR2 FQNEAQ (reference sequence). The ends were cut back, 5 bases at V and 4 bases at J, with 17 bases in the middle. The CDR3 is 15 residues long. The DNA for the CDR3 is TGTGCCAGCAGCATCAGCGAGATACGTCGCTATGGCTACACCTTC. It translates to CASSISEIRRYGYTF. Together with reference TRBV7-9 and TRBJ1-2, the CDR3 gives the full variable domain: DTGVSQNPRHKITKRGQNVTFRCDPISEHNRLYWYRQTLGQGPEFLTYFQNEAQLEKSRLLSDRFSAERPKGSFSTLEIQRTEQGDSAMYLCASSISEIRRYGYTFGSGTRLTVV.

The chain couples TRBV19 to TRBJ2-1, with TRBD2 matching 11 bases. This CDR3 is built from 14 residues. Germline CDR1 reads LNHDA; CDR2 reads SQIVND (reference sequence). V lost 6 bases to trimming and J lost 10 bases; unmatched junction nucleotides: 8. For the CDR3, the DNA is TGTGCCAGTAGCCTCACTAGCGGGAGTGGCGAGCAGTTCTTC. Its translation is CASSLTSGSGEQFF.

The rearrangement joins TRBV6-6 to TRBJ2-5, with a weak D call TRBD1 (6 bases). The end of the DNA aligns better with TRBJ2-7, so the J call may be wrong. Germline V CDR1 and CDR2: MNHNY, SVGAGI (reference sequence). The CDR3 totals 12 residues. CDR3 amino acids: CASQRQEYEQYF. The CDR3 coding sequence is TGTGCCAGCCAAAGACAGGAGTACGAGCAGTACTTC.

This clone was picked up a small number of times. V usage is TRBV7-9 and J usage is TRBJ1-2; TRBD1 aligns across 7 bases. The V gene's germline CDR1 is SEHNR and CDR2 FQNEAQ (reference sequence). The CDR3 covers 12 residues. V was pared by 4 bases and J by 8 bases, with 4 bases of the junction left unmatched. CDR3 DNA: TGTGCCAGCAGCTCGACAGGGAGAGGCTACACCTTC. Residues: CASSSTGRGYTF.

The rearrangement joins TRBV6-4 to TRBJ2-1; TRBD1 matches at 7 bases. This CDR3 has 13 residues. Per the germline V gene, CDR1 is MRHNA and CDR2 is SNTAGT. J was trimmed by 6 bases and V by 5 bases; bases with no gene match: 4. The DNA of the CDR3 is TGTGCCAGCAGTATGACAGGGATCAATGAGCAGTTCTTC. Translation: CASSMTGINEQFF.

This rearrangement joins TRBV5-6 to TRBJ2-7; 7 positions agree with TRBD1. After removal of 1 base from V and 2 bases from J, the junction contained 6 bases not matched to a gene. CDR3 length equals 15 residues. CDR1 is SGHDT and CDR2 is YYEEEE in the germline V gene. CDR3 region: CASSLFEGATYEQYF. CDR3 nucleotides: TGTGCCAGCAGCTTGTTTGAGGGGGCGACCTACGAGCAGTACTTC.

The chain recombines TRBV30 with TRBJ1-3; D is undetermined. V dropped 6 bases and J dropped 1 base, with 16 bases sitting between them. CDR1 and CDR2 from the germline V gene are GTSNPN and SVGIG (reference sequence). This CDR3 is built from 15 residues. The CDR3 spells CACLAGRISGNTIYF. The CDR3 bases are TGTGCCTGCCTGGCGGGCAGAATATCTGGAAACACCATATATTTT. The whole variable domain, filled in from reference TRBV30 and TRBJ1-3, reads SQTIHQWPATLVQPVGSPLSLECTVEGTSNPNLYWYRQAAGRGLQLLFYSVGIGQISSEVPQNLSASRPQDRQFILSSKKLLLSDSGFYLCACLAGRISGNTIYFGEGSWLTVV.

V and J are TRBV5-1 and TRBJ2-7; TRBD1 agrees at 7 bases. The V and J ends lost 0 bases and 6 bases, in that order; junction bases with no gene match: 9. CDR1 is SGHRS and CDR2 is YFSETQ in the germline V gene. The CDR3 extends over 15 amino acids. This CDR3 reads CASSLGQGPLLEQYF. In DNA form, the CDR3 reads TGCGCCAGCAGCTTGGGACAGGGTCCCCTCCTCGAGCAGTACTTC.

V usage is TRBV5-1 and J usage is TRBJ1-6; possibly TRBD1 for D (5 bases). V gave up 0 bases and J gave up 8 bases, with 15 bases separating them. The germline gives CDR1 SGHRS, CDR2 YFSETQ. The CDR3 contains 16 residues. The CDR3 region has the DNA TGCGCCAGCAGCTTGGGGGTGGAGGGGCCGCATTCACCCCTCCACTTT. This sequence encodes CASSLGVEGPHSPLHF.

The chain has TRBV7-2 and TRBJ1-2; D might be TRBD1 (6 bases). V was cut by 2 bases and J by 2 bases, with 21 bases left in between. CDR3 size: 18 residues. Germline V gene data show CDR1 as SGHTA and CDR2 as FQGNSA. The CDR3, as DNA: TGTGCCAGCAGCTTAAGTCTGGGGGGCGTTGGGACCAACTATGGCTACACCTTC. It codes for CASSLSLGGVGTNYGYTF.